The TCR beta chain under discussion was sequenced for a study of T cells in Graves' hyperthyroidism and ophthalmopathy. In the study overall: Peripheral blood was drawn at first diagnosis, prior to all treatment. Whole-study findings and limits: Classification by a 13 V-J model distinguished ophthalmopathy from stable hyperthyroidism. The model identified upcoming ophthalmopathy a median around 6 months ahead of onset.

TCR beta CDR3 region amplification was performed from RNA transcripts. Initially, a first-round RT-PCR of the TCR CDR3 employed the HTBI primer set. Each CDR3 protein gets one entry after TCRdb re-called the multiplex PCR reads with MiXCR. Of 200,000 to 250,000 distinct CDR3 sequences listed, roughly 15% are singletons. V dropped 5 bases and J dropped 4 bases, with 14 bases sitting between them. The CDR3 runs 15 residues. Ten or more counts support this clonotype. What it binds is not known. The chain combines TRBV12-3 or TRBV12-4 with TRBJ1-4, with D possibly TRBD1 on 5 matching bases. The specimen was blood. This sequence originates from a man aged 50 to 59 with Graves' hyperthyroidism. CDR3 bases: TGTGCCAGCAGTGTCCGACAGAAGTTTAATGAAAAACTGTTTTTT. This gives the protein CASSVRQKFNEKLFF.